The following is a T cell receptor beta chain sequence with its context. The CDR3 spans 14 residues. Germline CDR1 reads SGHNT; CDR2 reads YYREEE (reference sequence). V shed 3 bases and J shed 5 bases, with 15 bases lying between them. Enrolled through a virtual design, the participants were between about 18 and 100 years of age and came from about two dozen US areas. This record belongs to a study of blood T cell repertoires in COVID-19. In the original analysis: The assay estimated nucleated cells by amplifying reference gene primers. Sequenced by immunoSEQ multiplex PCR; TCRdb stores in-frame clones only, minus some. That table supplies the V and J calls and clone size; D and trimming were determined from the DNA. The table lists a few hundred thousand clones, 85% of them singletons.

The sequencing input was PBMCs or T cells enriched from blood (not recorded which). The chain links TRBV5-4 to TRBJ2-7; perhaps TRBD2 as D (5 bases). This clonotype originated in a woman aged 50 to 65 who had recovered from COVID-19. The CDR3 bases are TGTGCCAGCAGCTATACCCTAGCCCCCCACGAGCAGTACTTC. Amino acids: CASSYTLAPHEQYF.